Given below is one TCR beta chain in context. Its antigen is not known. The data belong to a study of OX40 agonist ivuxolimab in advanced cancers. For the study at large: Partial responses were recorded for three patients, including one with hepatocellular carcinoma and two with cutaneous melanoma. General observations from the study: The CD4+ and CD8+ T cells in the blood had expanded clonally by week 6 at 0.1 to 3.0 mg/kg. Relative to CD4+ cells, CD8+ T cells on average had more expanded clones.

Trimming pared 4 bases from V and 0 bases from J, leaving 9 bases between. This CDR3 contains 14 residues. In germline, CDR1 is SNHLY, CDR2 FYNNEI. Clones were read by immunoSEQ multiplex PCR, and TCRdb kept only the in-frame ones, dropping some. The data contain about 39,000 clones, about 81% of them singletons. Blood was sampled at baseline, cycle 4 day 1, and cycle 7 day 1. V and J are TRBV2 and TRBJ1-1; D is possibly TRBD1 (5 bases). This receptor was obtained from an adult with an advanced solid tumor such as melanoma, head and neck, liver or kidney cancer. This specimen was CD4+ or CD8+ T cells sorted from blood, taken in a trial of the OX40 agonist ivuxolimab. CDR3: CASSVGPLNTEAFF. CDR3 sequence (DNA): TGTGCCAGCAGTGTGGGGCCCCTGAACACTGAAGCTTTCTTT.